This T cell receptor (beta chain) was observed in a study of vaccination and CD4 T cells after COVID-19. Looking at the study overall: The post-vaccine samples came a median around 75 days after dose two (range 14 to 241).

CDR3 length equals 17 residues. From germline, CDR1 is SGHVS and CDR2 FQNEAQ. Trimming stripped 1 base from V and 0 bases from J, with 12 bases between. Broader study findings: Convalescent patients' clones that were vaccine-specific were spike mono-reactive in 304 of 307 cases. Convalescent patients saw a median around 83% of their reactive clones show up only after vaccination.

The Oncomine TCR Beta short-read assay sequenced DNA from cultured CD4+ T cells. Cultured CD4+ T cells were the source of extracted genomic DNA. TCRdb ran MiXCR on the PCR reads and lists one entry per CDR3 protein. The sample holds 9,900 or so distinct CDR3 sequences, under 50% seen once. In the case of this clonotype: No antigen is known for it.

As to treatment: approximately nine-day PBMC culture with coronavirus spike peptide pools or control peptides (ViraFEST assay). Researchers collected the unexposed donor's CD4+ T cells before the COVID-19 pandemic (2011-2018). Negative selection yielded CD4+ T cells from day-10 cultures. The genes are TRBV7-8 and TRBJ2-2; D is ambiguous. The sequencing sample was made of CD4+ T cells from blood, cultured in vitro. The sequence was collected from a human donor in good health. The CDR3: CASSLDSNRANTGELFF. As DNA, the CDR3 is TGTGCCAGCAGCTTAGATTCAAACCGCGCGAACACCGGGGAGCTGTTTTTT.